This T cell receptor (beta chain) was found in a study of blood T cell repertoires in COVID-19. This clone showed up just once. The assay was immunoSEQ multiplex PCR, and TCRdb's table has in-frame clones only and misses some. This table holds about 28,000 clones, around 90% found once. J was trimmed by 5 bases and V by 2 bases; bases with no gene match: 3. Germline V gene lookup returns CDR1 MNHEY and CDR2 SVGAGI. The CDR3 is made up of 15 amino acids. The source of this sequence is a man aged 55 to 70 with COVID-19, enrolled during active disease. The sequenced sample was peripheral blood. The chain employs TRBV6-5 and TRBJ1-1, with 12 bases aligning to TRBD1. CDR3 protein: CASSYPGQGATEAFF. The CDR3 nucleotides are TGTGCCAGCAGTTACCCGGGACAGGGGGCGACTGAAGCTTTCTTT.